The 20 T cell receptor beta chains listed next were all sequenced from one sample in a study of diagnostic markers for celiac disease. TCRdb re-called the reads; every CDR3 protein appears as one record, without DNA. Its clone listing holds 3,500 to 4,500 distinct CDR3 sequences. Sequencing used either unsorted cells or a sorted T cell fraction (not recorded which). The receptors were gathered from a human donor. This table probably holds off-target reads from a library built for another chain.

This rearrangement joins TRBV5-1 to TRBJ1-6. Germline V gives CDR1 SGHRS, CDR2 YFSETQ. This CDR3 region has 15 residues. CDR3: CASSLDRGWGSPLHF.

Its frequency marks this clonotype as medium-sized. This sequence joins TRBV10-3 and TRBJ1-4. Looked up from germline, CDR1 is ENHRY and CDR2 is SYGVKD. This CDR3 spans 14 amino acids. CDR3 amino acids: CAISEGKANEKLFF.

The chain combines TRBV28 with TRBJ2-7. The CDR3 is 15 amino acids. The germline CDR1 and CDR2 sequences are MDHEN and SYDVKM. The CDR3 protein is CASRSSAGGPYEQYF.

This clonotype is labeled medium-sized based on frequency. The V gene is TRBV20-1, the J gene TRBJ1-5; the D call of TRBD1 rests on TCRdb alone, since no DNA is present to check it. Germline CDR1 and CDR2: DFQATT and SNEGSKA (reference sequence). The CDR3 length is 15 residues. This chain's CDR3 is CSANRPGQRNQPQHF.

The chain uses TRBV7-2 and TRBJ1-5. Germline loops: CDR1 SGHTA, CDR2 FQGNSA. The CDR3 length is 15 residues. This CDR3 reads CASSSGGLWGQPQHF.

Frequency places this clonotype as medium-sized. V is TRBV6-2 or TRBV6-3 and J is TRBJ2-7; TCRdb picks TRBD2, but there is no DNA to check that call. The CDR3 totals 11 residues. Germline V CDR1 and CDR2: MNHEY, SVGEGT. The CDR3 sequence: CASSQGGEQYF.

In terms of frequency, this clonotype is large. The rearrangement joins TRBV2 to TRBJ1-6. This CDR3 contains 14 residues. From germline, CDR1 is SNHLY and CDR2 FYNNEI. CDR3: CASQSFGGDSPLHF.

This sequence joins TRBV28 and TRBJ1-2. The germline V gene encodes CDR1 MDHEN and CDR2 SYDVKM. The CDR3 runs to 11 residues. CDR3 region: CASSSPYGYTF.

In terms of frequency, this clonotype is large. J is TRBJ2-5 and V is TRBV7-2; the D gene TCRdb calls, TRBD2, cannot be checked with no DNA. Germline V gives CDR1 SGHTA, CDR2 FQGNSA. CDR3 length: 15 amino acids. This chain's CDR3 is CASSPGLAGIETQYF.

This chain uses TRBV12-3 or TRBV12-4 with TRBJ2-3. The CDR3 contains 13 residues. The CDR3 here is CASSFYTTDTQYF.

The J gene is TRBJ2-7, the V gene TRBV7-9; TCRdb selects TRBD1, and the lack of DNA leaves this call unchecked. The CDR3 loop spans 16 amino acids. In germline, CDR1 is SEHNR, CDR2 FQNEAQ (reference sequence). The CDR3: CASSLADRVRPYEQYF.

In terms of frequency, this clonotype is medium-sized. The chain joins TRBV9 to TRBJ1-1. The CDR3 covers 13 residues. Germline V lookup: CDR1 SGDLS, CDR2 YYNGEE. This chain's CDR3 is CASSGNRRTEAFF. Full variable domain (remainder filled in from reference TRBV9 and TRBJ1-1): DSGVTQTPKHLITATGQRVTLRCSPRSGDLSVYWYQQSLDQGLQFLIQYYNGEERAKGNILERFSAQQFPDLHSELNLSSLELGDSALYFCASSGNRRTEAFFGQGTRLTVV.

The chain has TRBV7-2 and TRBJ1-2. This CDR3 spans 17 amino acids. From germline, CDR1 is SGHTA and CDR2 FQGNSA. CDR3 region: CASSLAVLGRADYGYTF.

According to its frequency, this clonotype is medium-sized. V and J are TRBV4-3 and TRBJ2-7; the D gene TCRdb calls, TRBD2, cannot be checked with no DNA. This CDR3 contains 21 residues. CDR1 and CDR2 from the germline V gene are LGHNA and YSLEER. The CDR3 loop is CASSQENRGTSGGRPYYEQYF.

V usage is TRBV29-1 and J usage is TRBJ2-7; TCRdb proposes TRBD1, but this gene call is untestable without DNA. This CDR3 has 14 amino acids. Germline-derived CDR1 and CDR2 are SQVTM and ANQGSEA. CDR3 loop: CSATGDRRGYEQYF.

Considering frequency, this clonotype is medium-sized. This chain uses TRBV27 with TRBJ2-2. The CDR3 is made up of 17 amino acids. The V gene's germline CDR1 is MNHEY and CDR2 SMNVEV (reference sequence). The CDR3 region is CASSLSPENANTGELFF.

The V gene is TRBV9, the J gene TRBJ1-3; TCRdb's D gene call, TRBD1, goes unchecked for lack of DNA. Germline CDR1 reads SGDLS; CDR2 reads YYNGEE. The CDR3 extends over 12 amino acids. Here the CDR3 reads CASSRGQNTIYF. Together with reference TRBV9 and TRBJ1-3, the CDR3 gives the full variable domain: DSGVTQTPKHLITATGQRVTLRCSPRSGDLSVYWYQQSLDQGLQFLIQYYNGEERAKGNILERFSAQQFPDLHSELNLSSLELGDSALYFCASSRGQNTIYFGEGSWLTVV.

J is TRBJ2-1 and V is TRBV30; TCRdb reports TRBD2, a call that lacks DNA to check it against. Germline loops: CDR1 GTSNPN, CDR2 SVGIG (reference sequence). The CDR3 runs to 13 residues. The chain's CDR3 is CAWSVGPYNEQFF.

The CDR3 loop reads CSARGSRDTQYF. The J gene is TRBJ2-3, the V gene TRBV20-1. Germline V gene sequence: CDR1 DFQATT, CDR2 SNEGSKA (reference sequence). The CDR3 has 12 amino acids.

This clonotype is labeled medium-sized (0.01 to 0.1%) based on frequency. This chain links TRBV19 with TRBJ2-1. The V gene's germline CDR1 is LNHDA and CDR2 SQIVND (reference sequence). This CDR3 has 14 amino acids. The CDR3 here is CASRGSIQYNEQFF.